These 20 T cell receptor beta chains originate from one sample sequenced in a study of blood T cell repertoires in COVID-19. Repertoires were generated with immunoSEQ multiplex PCR, while TCRdb's copy carries only in-frame clones and drops some. The data hold about 230,000 clones, with around 83% observed a single time. The sample comprised peripheral blood. Receptors originate from a woman aged 45-60 years with acute or convalescent COVID-19.

This clone was detected a few times. This chain links TRBV11-2 with TRBJ2-3; 9 nucleotides agree with TRBD2. The CDR3 length is 16 residues. CDR1 SGHAT and CDR2 FQNNGV come from the germline V gene. The J segment lost 6 bases and the V segment lost 1 base, leaving 8 bases of the junction unmatched. CDR3 in DNA: TGTGCCAGCAGCTTAGTTGGCGGGAGGGCCTTGGATACGCAGTATTTT. Amino acids: CASSLVGGRALDTQYF.

This clone was seen once. V and J are TRBV11-2 and TRBJ2-1; no definite D call. The CDR3 is made up of 14 amino acids. V was pared by 5 bases and J by 8 bases, with 16 bases between. CDR1 is SGHAT and CDR2 is FQNNGV in the germline V gene. The CDR3 region has the DNA TGTGCCAGCAGCCCGGGTTCATTAATGCATGAGCAGTTCTTC. Translation: CASSPGSLMHEQFF.

The genes are TRBV5-4 and TRBJ2-3, with 7 bases lining up with TRBD2. This CDR3 is built from 14 residues. CDR1 and CDR2 from the germline V gene are SGHNT and YYREEE (reference sequence). V shed 4 bases, J shed 3 bases, and the junction held 5 bases outside the gene matches. Here the CDR3 reads CASSAGERTDTQYF. The DNA for the CDR3 is TGTGCCAGCAGCGCGGGAGAAAGAACAGATACGCAGTATTTT.

The genes are TRBV7-9 and TRBJ1-4; perhaps TRBD1 as D (6 bases). CDR1 is SEHNR, CDR2 FQNEAQ, per germline (reference sequence). V was pared by 5 bases and J by 7 bases, with 20 bases between. The CDR3 is 16 amino acids. The CDR3 region is CASSQIRGGLSEKLFF. The CDR3 DNA reads TGTGCCAGCAGCCAAATACGGGGGGGCCTGAGTGAAAAACTGTTTTTT.

This chain connects TRBV5-4 to TRBJ2-4; TRBD1 aligns across 7 bases. The CDR3 runs 13 residues. After removal of 2 bases from V and 5 bases from J, the junction contained 1 base not matched to a gene. Germline V CDR1 and CDR2: SGHNT, YYREEE (reference sequence). CDR3 amino acids: CASSFTGENIQYF. The CDR3 region has the DNA TGTGCCAGCAGCTTCACAGGGGAAAACATTCAGTACTTC. Combining the CDR3 with reference TRBV5-4 and TRBJ2-4 gives the whole variable domain ETGVTQSPTHLIKTRGQQVTLRCSSQSGHNTVSWYQQALGQGPQFIFQYYREEENGRGNFPPRFSGLQFPNYSSELNVNALELDDSALYLCASSFTGENIQYFGAGTRLSVL.

This clone has just a few counts. The chain combines TRBV5-1 with TRBJ2-2, with a possible D match to TRBD2 (6 bases). V lost 5 bases and J lost 1, with 12 bases in between. The germline gives CDR1 SGHRS, CDR2 YFSETQ. The CDR3 has 15 residues. The CDR3 coding sequence is TGCGCCAGCAGAAAGCTGGGAGGGAACACCGGGGAGCTGTTTTTT. It specifies CASRKLGGNTGELFF.

V is TRBV20-1 and J is TRBJ2-1; 7 bases are a match to TRBD1. CDR1 is DFQATT and CDR2 is SNEGSKA in the germline V gene (reference sequence). V was pared by 3 bases and J by 2 bases, with 4 bases of the junction left unmatched. This CDR3 comprises 14 residues. The CDR3 sequence is CSASTGTAYNEQFF. CDR3 sequence (DNA): TGCAGTGCTAGTACCGGGACAGCCTACAATGAGCAGTTCTTC.

The count of this clone is one. The chain uses TRBV19 and TRBJ2-3; TRBD2 agrees at 7 bases. V trimming: 0 bases; J trimming: 2 bases; junction bases outside the gene matches: 8. CDR1 LNHDA and CDR2 SQIVND come from the germline V gene (reference sequence). This CDR3 is 17 amino acids long. In nucleotides, the CDR3 is TGTGCCAGTAGTATAGATTCCCGACTAGCCTACACAGATACGCAGTATTTT. This encodes CASSIDSRLAYTDTQYF.

The chain carries TRBV6-6 and TRBJ1-2, with 9 bases matching TRBD1. The junction had 5 bases not matched to a gene; V was cut back by 8 bases and J by 4 bases. This CDR3 has 13 amino acids. CDR1 and CDR2 (germline): MNHNY, SVGAGI (reference sequence). The CDR3 loop is CASQGQGAYGYTF. In DNA, the CDR3 is TGTGCCAGCCAGGGACAGGGAGCCTATGGCTACACCTTC.

The chain carries TRBV18 and TRBJ2-3, with 11 nucleotides matching TRBD2. CDR3 length: 16 amino acids. The trim removed 0 bases at V and 7 bases at J, leaving 6 bases unmatched. Per the germline V gene, CDR1 is KGHSH and CDR2 is LQKENI. CDR3 nucleotides: TGTGCCAGCTCACCACCGGCTAGCGGGAGGAGGAATACGCAGTATTTT. Translated, it gives CASSPPASGRRNTQYF.

This chain uses TRBV7-2 with TRBJ2-1, with TRBD2 matching over 10 bases. Germline lookup yields CDR1 SGHTA and CDR2 FQGNSA. The CDR3 is 15 residues long. The junction had 9 bases not matched to a gene; V was cut back by 6 bases and J by 7 bases. In DNA, the CDR3 is TGTGCCAGCAGTTCACGGACTAGCGGAATGAATGAGCAGTTCTTC. It codes for CASSSRTSGMNEQFF.

The chain employs TRBV10-3 and TRBJ2-7; TRBD2 aligns across 13 bases. Unmatched junction bases numbered 6, after V lost 5 bases and J lost 2 bases. The germline CDR1 and CDR2 sequences are ENHRY and SYGVKD. This CDR3 is built from 16 residues. This chain's CDR3 is CAISPTGTSGTYEQYF. The CDR3 coding sequence is TGTGCCATCAGTCCAACCGGGACTAGCGGGACCTACGAGCAGTACTTC.

This chain joins TRBV7-2 and TRBJ2-3, with 15 bases lining up with TRBD2. Trimming took 6 bases from V and 5 from J; bases not matched to a gene: 12. The CDR3 runs 18 residues. The germline CDR1 and CDR2 sequences are SGHTA and FQGNSA. CDR3 in DNA: TGTGCCAGCAGTTCCCTAGTCCCGGGACTAGCGGGGGGAGATACGCAGTATTTT. Its protein product is CASSSLVPGLAGGDTQYF. The full variable domain, completed using reference TRBV7-2 and TRBJ2-3, is GAGVSQSPSNKVTEKGKDVELRCDPISGHTALYWYRQSLGQGLEFLIYFQGNSAPDKSGLPSDRFSAERTGGSVSTLTIQRTQQEDSAVYLCASSSLVPGLAGGDTQYFGPGTRLTVL.

This clone came up once. Written as DNA, the CDR3 is TGTGCCAGCAGCTTCGACAGGGGACTTAACACCGGGGAGCTGTTTTTT. Residues: CASSFDRGLNTGELFF. The V and J genes are TRBV5-6 and TRBJ2-2, with 8 bases matching TRBD1. J lost 2 bases, V lost 2 bases, and 5 bases had no gene match. This CDR3 region has 16 residues. Germline V lookup: CDR1 SGHDT, CDR2 YYEEEE.

The chain employs TRBV4-2 and TRBJ2-3; 7 bases fit TRBD2. V was clipped by 0 bases and J by 5 bases; unmatched bases: 11. CDR1 LGHNA and CDR2 YNFKEQ come from the germline V gene. The CDR3 sequence is 17 residues long. The CDR3 DNA reads as TGTGCCAGCAGCCAAGAAACTAGCGAGATACCGGGAGATACGCAGTATTTT. Translating gives CASSQETSEIPGDTQYF.

V is TRBV18 and J is TRBJ2-1, with 11 bases identical to TRBD1. Germline V gene data show CDR1 as KGHSH and CDR2 as LQKENI. CDR3 length equals 14 residues. V shed 6 bases, J shed 8 bases, and the junction held 6 bases outside the gene matches. The CDR3 region is CASSRDRGIHEQFF. The CDR3 bases are TGTGCCAGCTCGCGGGACAGGGGGATCCATGAGCAGTTCTTC. Filled out from reference TRBV18 and TRBJ2-1, the complete variable domain reads NAGVMQNPRHLVRRRGQEARLRCSPMKGHSHVYWYRQLPEEGLKFMVYLQKENIIDESGMPKERFSAEFPKEGPSILRIQQVVRGDSAAYFCASSRDRGIHEQFFGPGTRLTVL.

This chain connects TRBV4-3 to TRBJ1-6, with a possible D match to TRBD1 (6 bases). With 4 bases removed from V and 5 bases from J, the gap between germline ends came to 12 bases. The CDR3 extends over 15 amino acids. CDR1 is LGHNA and CDR2 is YSLEER in the germline V gene. This CDR3 reads CASSRADRDNSPLHF. CDR3 nucleotides: TGCGCCAGCAGCCGAGCGGACAGAGATAATTCACCCCTCCACTTT.

The chain has TRBV27 and TRBJ2-5; a possible D gene is TRBD1 (6 bases). Germline CDR1 MNHEY, CDR2 SMNVEV (reference sequence). The V and J ends lost 2 bases and 2 bases respectively, with 15 bases between them. The CDR3 extends over 16 amino acids. CDR3 sequence: CASSLGGRGGQETQYF. CDR3 DNA sequence: TGTGCCAGCAGTTTAGGGGGCAGGGGTGGACAAGAGACCCAGTACTTC.

The chain couples TRBV5-5 to TRBJ2-1; TRBD2 matches at 7 bases. Germline lookup yields CDR1 SGHKS and CDR2 YYEKEE (reference sequence). The CDR3 is 15 residues long. V dropped 3 bases and J dropped 7; count of bases not matched to a gene: 10. The CDR3 here is CASSSVGGGPNEQFF. The CDR3 DNA sequence: TGTGCCAGCAGCTCTGTTGGGGGAGGGCCAAATGAGCAGTTCTTC.

The chain has TRBV20-1 and TRBJ2-7, with D unclear. V was trimmed by 3 bases and J by 2 bases, leaving 14 bases between them. Germline CDR1 DFQATT, CDR2 SNEGSKA (reference sequence). The CDR3 covers 14 residues. CDR3 residues: CSASSAEAPYEQYF. DNA of the CDR3: TGCAGTGCTAGTTCGGCCGAGGCGCCCTACGAGCAGTACTTC.